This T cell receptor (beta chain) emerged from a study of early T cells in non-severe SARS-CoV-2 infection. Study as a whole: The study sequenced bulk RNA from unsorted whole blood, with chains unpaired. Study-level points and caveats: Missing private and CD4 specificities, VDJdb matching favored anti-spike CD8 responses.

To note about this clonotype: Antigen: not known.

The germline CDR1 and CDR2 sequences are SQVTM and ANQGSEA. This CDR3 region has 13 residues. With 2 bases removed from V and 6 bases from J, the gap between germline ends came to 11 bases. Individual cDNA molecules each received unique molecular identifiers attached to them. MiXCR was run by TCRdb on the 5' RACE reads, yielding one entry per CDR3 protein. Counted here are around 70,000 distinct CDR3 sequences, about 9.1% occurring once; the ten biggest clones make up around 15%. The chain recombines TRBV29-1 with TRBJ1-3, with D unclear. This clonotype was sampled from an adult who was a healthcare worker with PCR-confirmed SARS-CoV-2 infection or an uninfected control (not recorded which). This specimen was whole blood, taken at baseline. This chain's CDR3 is CSVETPRENTIYF. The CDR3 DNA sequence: TGCAGCGTTGAAACCCCGAGGGAAAACACCATATATTTT.